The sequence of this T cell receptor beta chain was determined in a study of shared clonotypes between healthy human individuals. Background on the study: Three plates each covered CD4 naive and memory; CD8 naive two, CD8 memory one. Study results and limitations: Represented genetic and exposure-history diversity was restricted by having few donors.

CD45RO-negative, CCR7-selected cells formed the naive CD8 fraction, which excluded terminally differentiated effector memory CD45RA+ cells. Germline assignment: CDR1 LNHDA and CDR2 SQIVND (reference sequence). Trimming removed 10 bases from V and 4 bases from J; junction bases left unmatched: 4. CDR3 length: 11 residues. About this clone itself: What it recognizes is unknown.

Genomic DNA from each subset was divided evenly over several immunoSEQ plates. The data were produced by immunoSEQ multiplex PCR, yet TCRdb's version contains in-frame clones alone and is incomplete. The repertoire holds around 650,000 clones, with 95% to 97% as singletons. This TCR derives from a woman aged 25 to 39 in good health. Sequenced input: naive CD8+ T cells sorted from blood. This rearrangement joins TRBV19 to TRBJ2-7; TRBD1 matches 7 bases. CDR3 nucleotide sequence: TGTGCCACCGGGGACAGTTACGAGCAGTACTTC. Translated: CATGDSYEQYF. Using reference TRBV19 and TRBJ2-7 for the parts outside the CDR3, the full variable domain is DGGITQSPKYLFRKEGQNVTLSCEQNLNHDAMYWYRQDPGQGLRLIYYSQIVNDFQKGDIAEGYSVSREKKESFPLTVTSAQKNPTAFYLCATGDSYEQYFGPGTRLTVT.